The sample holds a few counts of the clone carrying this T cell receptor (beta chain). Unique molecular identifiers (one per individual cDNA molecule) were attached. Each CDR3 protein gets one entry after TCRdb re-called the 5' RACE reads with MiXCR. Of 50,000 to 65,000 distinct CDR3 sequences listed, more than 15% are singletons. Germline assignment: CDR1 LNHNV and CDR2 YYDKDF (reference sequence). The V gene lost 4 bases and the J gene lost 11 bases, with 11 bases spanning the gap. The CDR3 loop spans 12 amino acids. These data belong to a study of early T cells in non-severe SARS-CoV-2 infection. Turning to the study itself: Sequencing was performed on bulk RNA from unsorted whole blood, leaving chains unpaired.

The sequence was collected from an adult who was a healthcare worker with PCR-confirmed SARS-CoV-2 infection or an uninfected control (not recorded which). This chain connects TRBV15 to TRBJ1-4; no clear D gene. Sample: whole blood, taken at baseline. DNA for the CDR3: TGTGCCACCAGCATGGCACTAACCAAACTGTTTTTT. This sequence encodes CATSMALTKLFF.